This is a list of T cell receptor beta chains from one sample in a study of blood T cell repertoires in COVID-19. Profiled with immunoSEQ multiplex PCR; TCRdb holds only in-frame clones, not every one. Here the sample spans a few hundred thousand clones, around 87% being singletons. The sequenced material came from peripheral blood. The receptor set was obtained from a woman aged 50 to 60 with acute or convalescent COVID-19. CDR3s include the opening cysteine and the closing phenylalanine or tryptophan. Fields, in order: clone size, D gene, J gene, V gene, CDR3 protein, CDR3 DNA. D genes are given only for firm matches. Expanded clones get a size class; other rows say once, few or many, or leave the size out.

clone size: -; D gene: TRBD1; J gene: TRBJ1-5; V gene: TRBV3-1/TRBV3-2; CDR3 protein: CASSQDARGESQPQHF; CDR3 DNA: TGTGCCAGCAGCCAAGACGCCAGGGGGGAGAGTCAGCCCCAGCATTTT
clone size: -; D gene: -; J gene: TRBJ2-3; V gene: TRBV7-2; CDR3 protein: CASSFRAGGLNTDTQYF; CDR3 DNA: TGTGCCAGCAGCTTTAGGGCCGGGGGGCTAAACACAGATACGCAGTATTTT
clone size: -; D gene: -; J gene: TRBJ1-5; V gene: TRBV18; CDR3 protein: CASSGTHNQPQHF; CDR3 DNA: TGTGCCAGCTCCGGGACACACAATCAGCCCCAGCATTTT
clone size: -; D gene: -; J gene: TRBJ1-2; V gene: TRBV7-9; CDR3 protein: CASSVTSFYGYTF; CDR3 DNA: TGTGCCAGCAGCGTCACATCCTTCTATGGCTACACCTTC
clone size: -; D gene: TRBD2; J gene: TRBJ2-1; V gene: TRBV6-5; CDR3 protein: CASRLAGYNEQFF; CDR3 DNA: TGTGCCAGTCGACTAGCGGGATACAATGAGCAGTTCTTC
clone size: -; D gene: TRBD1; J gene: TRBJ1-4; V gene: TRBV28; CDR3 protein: CASSPGTGVGGNEKLFF; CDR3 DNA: TGTGCCAGCAGTCCCGGGACAGGGGTTGGGGGAAATGAAAAACTGTTTTTT
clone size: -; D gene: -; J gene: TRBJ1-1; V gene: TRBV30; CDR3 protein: CAWTPGEAFF; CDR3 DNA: TGTGCCTGGACTCCGGGTGAAGCTTTCTTT
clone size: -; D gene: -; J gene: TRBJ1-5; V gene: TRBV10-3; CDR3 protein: CAINLRGNQPQHF; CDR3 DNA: TGTGCCATCAATCTTCGGGGCAATCAGCCCCAGCATTTT
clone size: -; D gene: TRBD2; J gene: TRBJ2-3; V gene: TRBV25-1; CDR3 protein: CASSEPQGLAGIGDTQYF; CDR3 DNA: TGTGCCAGCAGCGAACCCCAAGGACTAGCGGGCATAGGAGATACGCAGTATTTT
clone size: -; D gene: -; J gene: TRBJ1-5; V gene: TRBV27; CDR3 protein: CASCVKSGQPQHF; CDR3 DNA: TGTGCCAGCTGCGTCAAATCGGGTCAGCCCCAGCATTTT
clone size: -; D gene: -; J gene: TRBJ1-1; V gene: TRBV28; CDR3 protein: CASSFQGRSREAFF; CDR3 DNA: TGTGCCAGCAGTTTTCAGGGAAGATCGCGTGAAGCTTTCTTT
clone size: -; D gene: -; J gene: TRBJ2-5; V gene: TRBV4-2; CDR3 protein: CASSQGREETQYF; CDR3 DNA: TGTGCCAGCAGCCAAGGGAGGGAAGAGACCCAGTACTTC
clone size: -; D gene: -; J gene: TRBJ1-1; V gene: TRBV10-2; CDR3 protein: CASQRQRGAGEETEAFF; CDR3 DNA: TGCGCCAGCCAAAGACAGCGTGGGGCAGGAGAGGAGACTGAAGCTTTCTTT
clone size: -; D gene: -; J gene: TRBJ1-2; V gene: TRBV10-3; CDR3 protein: CATTGHGVLFPYGYTF; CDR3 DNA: TGTGCCACAACTGGACACGGCGTTTTGTTCCCCTATGGCTACACCTTC
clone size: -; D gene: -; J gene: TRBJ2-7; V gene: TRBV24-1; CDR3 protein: CATSDASTGRGGYEQYF; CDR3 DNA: TGTGCCACCAGTGACGCCTCCACAGGGCGCGGTGGCTACGAGCAGTACTTC
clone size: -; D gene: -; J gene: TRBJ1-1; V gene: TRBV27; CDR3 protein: CASSEDTNTEAFF; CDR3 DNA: TGTGCCAGCAGTGAAGATACTAACACTGAAGCTTTCTTT
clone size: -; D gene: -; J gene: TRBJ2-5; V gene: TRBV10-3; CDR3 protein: CAIRQGVQGETQYF; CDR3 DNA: TGTGCCATCAGACAGGGCGTACAAGGGGAGACCCAGTACTTC
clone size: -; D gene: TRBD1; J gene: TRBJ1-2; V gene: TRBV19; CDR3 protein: CASKTGVYGYTF; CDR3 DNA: TGTGCCAGTAAAACAGGGGTATACGGCTACACCTTC
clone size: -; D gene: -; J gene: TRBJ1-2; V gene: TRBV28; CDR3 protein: CASSSYRAGYTF; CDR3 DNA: TGTGCCAGCAGTTCCTACAGGGCTGGCTACACCTTC
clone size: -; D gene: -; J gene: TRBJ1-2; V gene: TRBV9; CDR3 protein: CASSVFFPSSDYTF; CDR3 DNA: TGTGCCAGCAGCGTATTCTTCCCCAGTTCTGACTACACCTTC
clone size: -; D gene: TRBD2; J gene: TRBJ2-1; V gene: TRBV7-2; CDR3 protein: CASSSSRASGLNEQFF; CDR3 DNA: TGTGCCAGCAGCTCCTCCCGGGCTAGCGGGCTGAATGAGCAGTTCTTC
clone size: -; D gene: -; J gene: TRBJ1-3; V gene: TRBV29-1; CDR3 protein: CSVRRGAGNTIYF; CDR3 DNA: TGCAGCGTTCGGAGGGGAGCTGGAAACACCATATATTTT
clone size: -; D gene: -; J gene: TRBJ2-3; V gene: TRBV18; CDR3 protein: CASSPDRNTDTQYF; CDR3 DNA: TGTGCCAGCTCACCCGACAGGAACACAGATACGCAGTATTTT
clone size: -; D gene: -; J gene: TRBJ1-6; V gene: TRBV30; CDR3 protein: CAWRTETGNYSPLHF; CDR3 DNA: TGTGCCTGGAGGACCGAAACAGGGAACTATTCACCCCTCCACTTT
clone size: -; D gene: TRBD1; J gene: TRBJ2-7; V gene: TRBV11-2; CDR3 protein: CASSLDLSTGGRDEQYF; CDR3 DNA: TGTGCCAGCAGCTTAGATCTCTCGACAGGGGGTAGGGACGAGCAGTACTTC
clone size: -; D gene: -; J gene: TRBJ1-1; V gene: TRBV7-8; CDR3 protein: CASSPRGFLTEAFF; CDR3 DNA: TGTGCCAGCAGCCCCCGGGGGTTCCTAACTGAAGCTTTCTTT
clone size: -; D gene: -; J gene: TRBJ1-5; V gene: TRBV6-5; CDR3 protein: CASSIGNQPQHF; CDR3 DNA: TGTGCCAGCAGTATAGGCAATCAGCCCCAGCATTTT
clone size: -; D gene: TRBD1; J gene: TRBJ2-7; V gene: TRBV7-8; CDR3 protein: CASSETGVYSYEQYF; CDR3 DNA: TGTGCCAGCAGCGAAACAGGGGTGTACTCCTACGAGCAGTACTTC
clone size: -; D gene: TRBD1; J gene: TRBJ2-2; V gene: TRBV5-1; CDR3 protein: CASSLEPGQANTGELFF; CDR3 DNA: TGCGCCAGCAGCTTAGAACCGGGACAGGCGAACACCGGGGAGCTGTTTTTT
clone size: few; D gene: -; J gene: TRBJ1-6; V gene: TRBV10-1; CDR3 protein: CASTLSEASNSPLHF; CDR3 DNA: TGCGCCAGCACCCTCTCTGAGGCCTCTAATTCACCCCTCCACTTT
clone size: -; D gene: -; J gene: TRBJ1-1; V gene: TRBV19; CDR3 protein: CASSISGGTGHTEAFF; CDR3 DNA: TGTGCCAGTAGTATCTCAGGCGGCACAGGGCACACTGAAGCTTTCTTT
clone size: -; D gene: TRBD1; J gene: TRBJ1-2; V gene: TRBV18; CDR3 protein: CASSAGQGARGYTF; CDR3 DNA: TGTGCCAGCTCCGCGGGACAGGGGGCGAGGGGCTACACCTTC
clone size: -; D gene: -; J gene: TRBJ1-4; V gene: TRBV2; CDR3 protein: CASGEGTFEKLFF; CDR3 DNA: TGTGCCAGCGGAGAGGGCACTTTTGAAAAACTGTTTTTT
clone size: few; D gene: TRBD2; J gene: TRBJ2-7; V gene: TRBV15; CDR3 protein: CATSRFGSGTSSYEQYF; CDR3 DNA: TGTGCCACCAGCAGATTTGGGTCCGGGACTAGCTCCTACGAGCAGTACTTC
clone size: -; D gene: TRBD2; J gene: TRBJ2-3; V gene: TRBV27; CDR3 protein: CASSLAGLAAQYF; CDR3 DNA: TGTGCCAGCAGTTTAGCCGGACTAGCGGCGCAGTATTTT
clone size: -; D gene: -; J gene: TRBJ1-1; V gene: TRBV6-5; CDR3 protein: CASSTSTGNTEAFF; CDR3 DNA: TGTGCCAGCAGTACCTCGACGGGAAACACTGAAGCTTTCTTT
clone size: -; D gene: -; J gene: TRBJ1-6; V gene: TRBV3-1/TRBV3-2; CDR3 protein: CASSWANSPLHF; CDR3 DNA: TGTGCCAGCAGCTGGGCTAATTCACCCCTCCACTTT
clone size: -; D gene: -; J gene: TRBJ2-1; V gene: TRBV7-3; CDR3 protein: CASSLRAYYNEQFF; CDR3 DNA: TGTGCCAGCAGCTTAAGGGCTTACTACAATGAGCAGTTCTTC
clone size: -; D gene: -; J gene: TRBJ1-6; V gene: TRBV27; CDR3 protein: CASRTPNSPLHF; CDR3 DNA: TGTGCCAGCAGGACACCTAATTCACCCCTCCACTTT
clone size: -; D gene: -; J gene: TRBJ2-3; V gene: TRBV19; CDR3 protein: CASSLQGGADTQYF; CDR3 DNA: TGTGCCAGTAGTTTACAGGGTGGGGCAGATACGCAGTATTTT
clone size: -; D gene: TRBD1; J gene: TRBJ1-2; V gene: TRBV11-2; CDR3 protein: CASSHDRVGYGYTF; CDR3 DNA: TGTGCCAGCAGCCATGACAGGGTGGGGTATGGCTACACCTTC
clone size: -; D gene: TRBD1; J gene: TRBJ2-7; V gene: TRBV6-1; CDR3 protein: CASSEAGQGWSYEQYF; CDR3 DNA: TGTGCCAGCAGTGAAGCCGGACAGGGTTGGTCCTACGAGCAGTACTTC
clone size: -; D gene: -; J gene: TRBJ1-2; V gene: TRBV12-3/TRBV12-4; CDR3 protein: CASSLQDFYGYTF; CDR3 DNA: TGTGCCAGCAGTCTACAGGATTTCTATGGCTACACCTTC
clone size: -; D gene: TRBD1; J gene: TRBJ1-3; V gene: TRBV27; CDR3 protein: CASSLVGQGYGNTIYF; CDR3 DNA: TGTGCCAGCAGTTTAGTCGGACAGGGATATGGAAACACCATATATTTT
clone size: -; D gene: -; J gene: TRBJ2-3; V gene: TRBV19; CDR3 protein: CASSIRATSTDTQYF; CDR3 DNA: TGTGCCAGTAGTATCAGGGCAACAAGCACAGATACGCAGTATTTT
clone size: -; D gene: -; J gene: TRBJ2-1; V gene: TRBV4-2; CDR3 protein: CASSQVSLGNEQFF; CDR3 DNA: TGTGCCAGCAGCCAAGTTAGCCTTGGAAATGAGCAGTTCTTC
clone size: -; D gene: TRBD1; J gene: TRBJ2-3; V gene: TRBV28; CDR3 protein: CAITSGQGTGDTQYF; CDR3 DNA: TGTGCCATCACATCCGGACAGGGTACAGGAGATACGCAGTATTTT
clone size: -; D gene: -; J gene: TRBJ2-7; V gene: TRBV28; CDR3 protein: CASSLDGGYEQYF; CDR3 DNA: TGTGCCAGCAGTTTGGACGGGGGATACGAGCAGTACTTC
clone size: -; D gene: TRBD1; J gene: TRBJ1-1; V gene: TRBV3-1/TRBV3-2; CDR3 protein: CASSTRTGVNTEAFF; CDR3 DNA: TGTGCCAGCAGCACACGGACAGGGGTCAACACTGAAGCTTTCTTT
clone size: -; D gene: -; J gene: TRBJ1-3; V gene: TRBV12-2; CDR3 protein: CASRLALPGGSGNTIYF; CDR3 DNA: TGTGCAAGTCGCTTAGCTCTTCCGGGGGGCTCTGGAAACACCATATATTTT
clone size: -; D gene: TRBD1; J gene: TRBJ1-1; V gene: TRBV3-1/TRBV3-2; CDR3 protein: CASGLTGSQAFF; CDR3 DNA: TGTGCCAGCGGCCTGACAGGGTCGCAAGCTTTCTTT
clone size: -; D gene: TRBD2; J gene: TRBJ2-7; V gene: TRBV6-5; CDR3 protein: CASGLAGSSYEQYF; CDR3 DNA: TGTGCCAGCGGACTAGCGGGGAGCTCCTACGAGCAGTACTTC
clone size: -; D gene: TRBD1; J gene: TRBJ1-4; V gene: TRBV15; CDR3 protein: CATRRQGGEKLFF; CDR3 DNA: TGTGCCACCAGAAGACAGGGCGGTGAAAAACTGTTTTTT
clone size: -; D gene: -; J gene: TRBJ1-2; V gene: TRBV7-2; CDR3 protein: CASSLYGENYGYTF; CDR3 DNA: TGTGCCAGCAGCTTATACGGGGAGAACTATGGCTACACCTTC
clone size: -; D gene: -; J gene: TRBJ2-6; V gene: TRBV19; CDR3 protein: CASSKLLQGSGANVLTF; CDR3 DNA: TGTGCCAGTAGTAAGCTACTCCAGGGCTCTGGGGCCAACGTCCTGACTTTC
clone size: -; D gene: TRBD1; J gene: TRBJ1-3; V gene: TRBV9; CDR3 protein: CASSTGQGLSGNTIYF; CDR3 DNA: TGTGCCAGCAGCACAGGACAGGGGCTCTCTGGAAACACCATATATTTT
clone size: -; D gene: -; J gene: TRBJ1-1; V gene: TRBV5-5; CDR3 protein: CASSLTALFGNTEAFF; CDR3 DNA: TGTGCCAGCAGCTTGACAGCCCTTTTTGGGAACACTGAAGCTTTCTTT